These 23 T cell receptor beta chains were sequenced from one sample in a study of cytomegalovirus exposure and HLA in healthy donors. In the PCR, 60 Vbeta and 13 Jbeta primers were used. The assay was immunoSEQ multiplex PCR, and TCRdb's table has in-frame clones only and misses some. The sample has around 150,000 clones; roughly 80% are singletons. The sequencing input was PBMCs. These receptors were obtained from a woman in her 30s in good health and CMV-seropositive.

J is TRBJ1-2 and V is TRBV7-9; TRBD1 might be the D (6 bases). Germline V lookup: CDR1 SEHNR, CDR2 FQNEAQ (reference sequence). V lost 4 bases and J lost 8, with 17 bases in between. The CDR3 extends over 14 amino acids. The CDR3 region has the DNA TGTGCCAGCAGCTCCCTTTACCGGGACAACGGCTACACCTTC. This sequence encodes CASSSLYRDNGYTF.

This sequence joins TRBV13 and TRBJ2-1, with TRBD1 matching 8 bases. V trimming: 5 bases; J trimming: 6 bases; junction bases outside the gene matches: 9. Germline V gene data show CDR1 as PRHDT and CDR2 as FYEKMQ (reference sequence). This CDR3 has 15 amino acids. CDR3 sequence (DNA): TGTGCCAGCAGCCGGGACAGGTTAGTGGGCAATGAGCAGTTCTTC. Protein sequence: CASSRDRLVGNEQFF.

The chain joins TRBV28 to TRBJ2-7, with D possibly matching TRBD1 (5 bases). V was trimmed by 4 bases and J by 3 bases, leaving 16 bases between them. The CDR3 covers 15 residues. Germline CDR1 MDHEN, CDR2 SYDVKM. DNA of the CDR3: TGTGCCAGCAGTTCCTACTTGGACAAATACTACGAGCAGTACTTC. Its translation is CASSSYLDKYYEQYF.

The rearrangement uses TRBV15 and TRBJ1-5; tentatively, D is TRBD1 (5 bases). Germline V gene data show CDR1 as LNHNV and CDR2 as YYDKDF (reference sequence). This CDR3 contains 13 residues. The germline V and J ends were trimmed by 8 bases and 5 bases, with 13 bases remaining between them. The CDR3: CATRIDRHQPQHF. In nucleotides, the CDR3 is TGTGCCACCCGAATTGACAGACATCAGCCCCAGCATTTT.

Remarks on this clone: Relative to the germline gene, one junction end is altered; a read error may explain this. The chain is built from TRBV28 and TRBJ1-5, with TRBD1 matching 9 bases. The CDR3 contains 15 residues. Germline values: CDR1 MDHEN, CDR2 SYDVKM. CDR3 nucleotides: TGTGCCAGCAGTTTCGCCACAGGGGGCAAACAGCCCCAGCATTTT. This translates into CASSFATGGKQPQHF.

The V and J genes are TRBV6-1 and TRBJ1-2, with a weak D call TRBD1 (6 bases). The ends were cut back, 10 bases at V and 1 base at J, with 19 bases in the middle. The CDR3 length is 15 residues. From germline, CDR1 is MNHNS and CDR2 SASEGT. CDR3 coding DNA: TGTGCCACATCACGGGACATAACAATTAACTATGGCTACACCTTC. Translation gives CATSRDITINYGYTF.

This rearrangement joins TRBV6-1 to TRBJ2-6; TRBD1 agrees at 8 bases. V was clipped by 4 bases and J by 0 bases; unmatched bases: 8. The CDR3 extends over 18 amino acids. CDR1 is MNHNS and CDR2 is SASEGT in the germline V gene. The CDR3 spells CASSGTTGASSGANVLTF. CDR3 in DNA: TGTGCCAGCAGTGGTACGACAGGGGCTAGCTCTGGGGCCAACGTCCTGACTTTC.

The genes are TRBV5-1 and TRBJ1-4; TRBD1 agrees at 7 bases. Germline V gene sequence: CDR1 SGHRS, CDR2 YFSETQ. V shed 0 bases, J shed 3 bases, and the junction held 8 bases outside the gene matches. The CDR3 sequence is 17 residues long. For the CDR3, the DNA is TGCGCCAGCAGCTTGGTTTGGGACAGCTACGCTAATGAAAAACTGTTTTTT. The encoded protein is CASSLVWDSYANEKLFF.

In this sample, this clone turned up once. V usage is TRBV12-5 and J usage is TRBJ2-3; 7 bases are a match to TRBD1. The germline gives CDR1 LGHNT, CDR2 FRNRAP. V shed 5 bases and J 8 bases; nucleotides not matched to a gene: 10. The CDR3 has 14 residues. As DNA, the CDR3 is TGTGCTAGTGGTGCTAACAGGGGCTTGGGTACGCAGTATTTT. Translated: CASGANRGLGTQYF. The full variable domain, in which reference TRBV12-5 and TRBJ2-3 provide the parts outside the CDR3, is DARVTQTPRHKVTEMGQEVTMRCQPILGHNTVFWYRQTMMQGLELLAYFRNRAPLDDSGMPKDRFSAEMPDATLATLKIQPSEPRDSAVYFCASGANRGLGTQYFGPGTRLTVL.

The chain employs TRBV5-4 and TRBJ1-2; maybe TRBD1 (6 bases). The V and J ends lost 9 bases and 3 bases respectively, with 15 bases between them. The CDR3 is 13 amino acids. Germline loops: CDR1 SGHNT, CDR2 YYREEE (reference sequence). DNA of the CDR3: TGTGCCACCCTGGGGGGGCAAGACTATGGCTACACCTTC. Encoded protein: CATLGGQDYGYTF.

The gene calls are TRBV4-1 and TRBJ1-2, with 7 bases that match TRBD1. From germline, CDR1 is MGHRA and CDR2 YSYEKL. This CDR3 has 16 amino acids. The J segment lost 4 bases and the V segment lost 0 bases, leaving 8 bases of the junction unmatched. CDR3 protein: CASSQDWQGGSYGYTF. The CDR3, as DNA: TGCGCCAGCAGCCAAGATTGGCAGGGGGGCTCCTATGGCTACACCTTC.

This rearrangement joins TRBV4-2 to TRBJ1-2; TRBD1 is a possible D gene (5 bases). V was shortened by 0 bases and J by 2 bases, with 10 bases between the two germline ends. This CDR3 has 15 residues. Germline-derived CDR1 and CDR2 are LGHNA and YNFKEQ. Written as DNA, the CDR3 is TGTGCCAGCAGCCAAGAGTTGTGGACAAACTATGGCTACACCTTC. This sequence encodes CASSQELWTNYGYTF.

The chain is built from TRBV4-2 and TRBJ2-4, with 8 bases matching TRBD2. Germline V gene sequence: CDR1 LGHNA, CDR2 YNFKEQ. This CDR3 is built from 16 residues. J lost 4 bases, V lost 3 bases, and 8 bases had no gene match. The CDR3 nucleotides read TGTGCCAGCAGCCAGAGTGAGGCGGGGGGAAAAAACATTCAGTACTTC. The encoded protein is CASSQSEAGGKNIQYF.

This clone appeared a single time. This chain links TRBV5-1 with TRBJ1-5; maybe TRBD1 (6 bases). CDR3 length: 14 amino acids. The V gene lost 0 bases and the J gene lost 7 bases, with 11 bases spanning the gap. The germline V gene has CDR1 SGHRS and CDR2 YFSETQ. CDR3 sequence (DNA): TGCGCCAGCAGCTTGGAAGGGGGGGGGCAGCCCCAGCATTTT. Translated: CASSLEGGGQPQHF.

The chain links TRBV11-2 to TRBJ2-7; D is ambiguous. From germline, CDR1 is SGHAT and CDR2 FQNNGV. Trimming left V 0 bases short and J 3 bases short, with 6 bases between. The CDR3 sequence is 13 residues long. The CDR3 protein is CASSLDSGYEQYF. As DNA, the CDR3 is TGTGCCAGCAGCTTAGATTCAGGCTACGAGCAGTACTTC.

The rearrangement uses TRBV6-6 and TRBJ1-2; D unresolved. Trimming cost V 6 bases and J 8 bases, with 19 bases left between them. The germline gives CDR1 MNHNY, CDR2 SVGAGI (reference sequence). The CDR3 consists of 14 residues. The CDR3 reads CASSPISAAGGYTF. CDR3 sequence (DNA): TGTGCCAGCAGCCCCATTTCCGCCGCGGGGGGCTACACCTTC.

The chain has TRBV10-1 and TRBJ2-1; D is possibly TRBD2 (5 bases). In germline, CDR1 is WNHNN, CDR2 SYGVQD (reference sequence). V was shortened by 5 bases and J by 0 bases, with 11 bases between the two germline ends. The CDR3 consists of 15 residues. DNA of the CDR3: TGCGCCAGCAGTATTCGGGGTTTCTCCTACAATGAGCAGTTCTTC. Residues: CASSIRGFSYNEQFF.

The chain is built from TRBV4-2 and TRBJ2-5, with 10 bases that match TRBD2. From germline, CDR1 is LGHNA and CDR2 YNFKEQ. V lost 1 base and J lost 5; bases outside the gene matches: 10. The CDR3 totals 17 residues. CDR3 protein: CASSQGASSGGRETQYF. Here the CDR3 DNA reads TGTGCCAGCAGCCAAGGGGCCTCTAGCGGGGGTAGGGAGACCCAGTACTTC.

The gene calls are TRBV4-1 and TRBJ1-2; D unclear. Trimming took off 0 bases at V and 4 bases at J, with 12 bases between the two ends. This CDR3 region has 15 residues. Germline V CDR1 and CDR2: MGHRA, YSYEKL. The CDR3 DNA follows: TGCGCCAGCAGCCAAGATACCTTACTATTCTATGGCTACACCTTC. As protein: CASSQDTLLFYGYTF.

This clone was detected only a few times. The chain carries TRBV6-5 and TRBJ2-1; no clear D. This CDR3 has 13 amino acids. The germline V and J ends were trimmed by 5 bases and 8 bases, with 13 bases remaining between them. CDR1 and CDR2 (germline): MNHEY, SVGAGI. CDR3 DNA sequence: TGTGCCAGCAGTGAGACTTTAGGCCATGAGCAGTTCTTC. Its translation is CASSETLGHEQFF.

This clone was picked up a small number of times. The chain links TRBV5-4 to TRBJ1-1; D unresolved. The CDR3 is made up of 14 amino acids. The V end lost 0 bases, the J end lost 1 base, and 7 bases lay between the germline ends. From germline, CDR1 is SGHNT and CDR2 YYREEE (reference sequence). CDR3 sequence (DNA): TGTGCCAGCAGCTTGGATACAGCGAACACTGAAGCTTTCTTT. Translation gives CASSLDTANTEAFF.

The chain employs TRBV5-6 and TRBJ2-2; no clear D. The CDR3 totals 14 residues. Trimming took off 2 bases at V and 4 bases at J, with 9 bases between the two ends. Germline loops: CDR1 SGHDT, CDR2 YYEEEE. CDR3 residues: CASSFFTVTGELFF. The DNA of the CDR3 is TGTGCCAGCAGCTTTTTTACAGTCACCGGGGAGCTGTTTTTT.

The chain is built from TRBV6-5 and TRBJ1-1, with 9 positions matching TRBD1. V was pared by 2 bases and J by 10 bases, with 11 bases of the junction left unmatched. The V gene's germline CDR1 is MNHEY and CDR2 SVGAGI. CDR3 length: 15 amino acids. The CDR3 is CASSYNRGLRVGAFF. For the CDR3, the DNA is TGTGCCAGCAGTTACAACAGGGGGCTAAGGGTTGGAGCTTTCTTT.